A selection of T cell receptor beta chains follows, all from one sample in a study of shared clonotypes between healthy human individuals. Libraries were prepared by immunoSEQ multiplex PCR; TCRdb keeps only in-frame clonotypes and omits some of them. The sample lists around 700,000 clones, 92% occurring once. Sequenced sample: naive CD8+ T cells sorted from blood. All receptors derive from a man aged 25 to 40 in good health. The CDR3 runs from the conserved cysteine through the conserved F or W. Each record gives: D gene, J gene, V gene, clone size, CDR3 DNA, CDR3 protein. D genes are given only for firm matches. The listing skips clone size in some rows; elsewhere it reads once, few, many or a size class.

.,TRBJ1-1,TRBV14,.,TGTGCCAGCAGCCAATTGGCCCAGTTGAATGGTGAAGCTTTCTTT,CASSQLAQLNGEAFF
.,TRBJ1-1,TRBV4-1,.,TGCGCCAGCAGCCAAGTCGAGGGGGGGCCCACTGAAGCTTTCTTT,CASSQVEGGPTEAFF
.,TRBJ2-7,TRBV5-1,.,TGCGCCAGTATGGGACTCAACTACGAGCAGTACTTC,CASMGLNYEQYF
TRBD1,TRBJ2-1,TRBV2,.,TGTGCCAGCACGGGACAGGTGAACAATGAGCAGTTCTTC,CASTGQVNNEQFF
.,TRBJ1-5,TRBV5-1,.,TGCGCCAGCAGCTTGGTCCCGGATAGCAATCAGCCCCAGCATTTT,CASSLVPDSNQPQHF
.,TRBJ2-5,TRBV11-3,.,TGTGCCAGCAGCCGAGGCAGGGATGGGGAAGAGACCCAGTACTTC,CASSRGRDGEETQYF
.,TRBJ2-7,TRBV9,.,TGTGCCAGTAGCGTAGTCGCCGGAGACTACGAGCAGTACTTC,CASSVVAGDYEQYF
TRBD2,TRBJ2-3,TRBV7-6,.,TGTGCCAGCAGCACAATAGGGGGACTAGCAGTGGGAGATACGCAGTATTTT,CASSTIGGLAVGDTQYF
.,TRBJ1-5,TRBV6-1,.,TGTGCCAGCAGTGAAAAGGGCAGAGCCGCCCTAAATAGCAATCAGCCCCAGCATTTT,CASSEKGRAALNSNQPQHF
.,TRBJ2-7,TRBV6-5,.,TGTGCCAGCAGTATTACTATCGGCGGCTCCTACGAGCAGTACTTC,CASSITIGGSYEQYF
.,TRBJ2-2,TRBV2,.,TGTGCCAGCAGTGAACCGCCCGAGGGGTGGGCCGGGGAGCTGTTTTTT,CASSEPPEGWAGELFF
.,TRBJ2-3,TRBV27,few,TGTGCCACCCAAGGCACAGATACGCAGTATTTT,CATQGTDTQYF
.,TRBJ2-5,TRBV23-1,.,TGCGCCAGCAGTCAATCGGAGGGGAACCAAGAGACCCAGTACTTC,CASSQSEGNQETQYF
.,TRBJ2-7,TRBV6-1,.,TGTGCCAGCAGCGCCCAGGCGATTAAAGCCTACGAGCAGTACTTC,CASSAQAIKAYEQYF
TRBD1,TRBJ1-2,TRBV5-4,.,TGTGCCAGCAGCTTTACAGGGGGCGACGGCTACACCTTC,CASSFTGGDGYTF
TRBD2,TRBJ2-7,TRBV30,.,TGTGCCTGGAAACTACCGGGACTAGCGGAAGCAGACCTCTACGAGCAGTACTTC,CAWKLPGLAEADLYEQYF
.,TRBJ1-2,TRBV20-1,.,TGCAGTGCCTCATATGGCTACACCTTC,CSASYGYTF
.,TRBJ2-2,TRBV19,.,TGTGCCAGCGAGGGGACTAACACCGGGGAGCTGTTTTTT,CASEGTNTGELFF
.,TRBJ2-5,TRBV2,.,TGTGCCAGCAGCGGCGATTATACCGGGACCAACTTGGGAAAAGAGACCCAGTACTTC,CASSGDYTGTNLGKETQYF
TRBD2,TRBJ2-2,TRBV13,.,TGTGCCAGCAGCTTAGTAACGGGAGGTCGTACCGGGGAGCTGTTTTTT,CASSLVTGGRTGELFF
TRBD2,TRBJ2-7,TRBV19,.,TGTGCCAGTAGGGTTAAGACTAGCGGGAACTACGAGCAGTACTTC,CASRVKTSGNYEQYF
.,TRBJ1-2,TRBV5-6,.,TGTGCCAGCAGCTTGGTCGGGATAAGCCTAATGGGCTACACCTTC,CASSLVGISLMGYTF
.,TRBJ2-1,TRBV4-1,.,TGCGCCAGCAGCCGGGACTTAAGCTCCTACAATGAGCAGTTCTTC,CASSRDLSSYNEQFF
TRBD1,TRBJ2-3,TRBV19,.,TGTGCCAGTAGCTCCTACCGGGACAGGGGGGATACGCAGTATTTT,CASSSYRDRGDTQYF
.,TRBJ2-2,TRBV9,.,TGTGCCAGCAGCGTAGCCGGGGCCGCGAACACCGGGGAGCTGTTTTTT,CASSVAGAANTGELFF
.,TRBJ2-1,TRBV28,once,TGTGCCAGCAGTTTAGTAGTCTGGGGGGAGCAGTTCTTC,CASSLVVWGEQFF
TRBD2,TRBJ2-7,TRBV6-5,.,TGTGCCAGCAGTCCGACTAGCGGTGACTACGAGCAGTACTTC,CASSPTSGDYEQYF